These T cell receptor beta chains were read from a single sample in a study of cytomegalovirus exposure and HLA in healthy donors. Assay: immunoSEQ multiplex PCR; the TCRdb copy retains only in-frame clones and omits some. The sample consists of around 130,000 clones, 75% to 85% of them appearing once. The sequenced material came from PBMCs. Receptors originate from a male donor in good health and CMV-seronegative. Both conserved end residues are part of each CDR3. A D gene is named only where the DNA matches it firmly. Not every row has a clone size; where given, it reads once, few, many or a size class.

j_call | v_call | d_call | clone_size | cdr3_nt | cdr3_aa
TRBJ1-1 | TRBV5-6 | . | few | TGTGCCAGCAGCTTAACAGGGCGGTACACTGAAGCTTTCTTT | CASSLTGRYTEAFF
TRBJ2-6 | TRBV5-4 | . | once | TGTGCCAGCAGCGGGGGGGGCCCGCCCTCTGGGGCCAACGTCCTGACTTTC | CASSGGGPPSGANVLTF
TRBJ2-2 | TRBV5-1 | TRBD2 | . | TGCGCCAGCAGCTATACAAGAGGGGGGACTAGCGGGAGGAGCGGGGAGCTGTTTTTT | CASSYTRGGTSGRSGELFF
TRBJ2-7 | TRBV11-2 | . | few | TGTGCCAGCAGCCCCAAGGGGAACAGGGGACTCTACGAGCAGTACTTC | CASSPKGNRGLYEQYF
TRBJ1-2 | TRBV5-1 | . | few | TGCGCCAGCAGCTTGTCTCCGGGATTTGGCTACACCTTC | CASSLSPGFGYTF
TRBJ2-5 | TRBV4-1 | TRBD1 | . | TGCGCCAGCAGCCAAGAGGGACAGGACCGAGAGACCCAGTACTTC | CASSQEGQDRETQYF
TRBJ2-1 | TRBV30 | TRBD2 | . | TGTGCCTGGAGTTTACCATATCGACTAGCGGGAGTGGTAGACTACAATGAGCAGTTCTTC | CAWSLPYRLAGVVDYNEQFF
TRBJ2-3 | TRBV7-2 | . | . | TGTGCCAGCAGCTCCCTTGATACGCAGTATTTT | CASSSLDTQYF
TRBJ2-6 | TRBV7-9 | . | . | TGTGCCAGCACCCAATCCGGGGCCAACGTCCTGACTTTC | CASTQSGANVLTF
TRBJ2-1 | TRBV2 | . | . | TGTGCCAGCACGCGACATAATTCTTACAATGAGCAGTTCTTC | CASTRHNSYNEQFF
TRBJ2-1 | TRBV7-9 | TRBD1 | few | TGTGCCAGCAGTCCCCGGACAGGAAGGTCCTACAATGAGCAGTTCTTC | CASSPRTGRSYNEQFF
TRBJ2-7 | TRBV15 | TRBD2 | . | TGTGCCACCAGCAGAGATCCCAGCGGGGGCCACGAGCAGTACTTC | CATSRDPSGGHEQYF
TRBJ1-4 | TRBV2 | . | once | TGTGCCAGCAGCCTCAGACTTTTGGTAGAAAAACTGTTTTTT | CASSLRLLVEKLFF
TRBJ1-3 | TRBV4-3 | TRBD1 | . | TGCGCCAGCAGCCAGGGGACAGGGGGAAACACCATATATTTT | CASSQGTGGNTIYF
TRBJ2-3 | TRBV18 | . | . | TGTGCCAGCTCACCCGCTAGCGGCACAGATACGCAGTATTTT | CASSPASGTDTQYF
TRBJ2-5 | TRBV14 | . | . | TGTGCCAGCAGCCACACGGACAGAGGTTATAGGTACTTC | CASSHTDRGYRYF
TRBJ1-2 | TRBV9 | . | . | TGTGCCAGCAGCTCCGGACAAACCTACACCTTC | CASSSGQTYTF
TRBJ1-2 | TRBV19 | . | few | TGTGCCAGTAGTATGGGCCGTGGCTACACCTTC | CASSMGRGYTF
TRBJ1-1 | TRBV5-8 | TRBD1 | . | TGTGCCAGCACAGGGGGCACTGAAGCTTTCTTT | CASTGGTEAFF
TRBJ2-7 | TRBV6-5 | TRBD2 | . | TGTGCCAGCAGTATAGCGGGAGGCGCCTACGAGCAGTACTTC | CASSIAGGAYEQYF
TRBJ1-2 | TRBV5-1 | TRBD1 | . | TGCGCCAGCAGCTTAAGGGGACAGCTCCCAGGCCTGGGGTATGGCTACACCTTC | CASSLRGQLPGLGYGYTF
TRBJ1-2 | TRBV18 | . | . | TGTGCCAGCTCATCGGGGGGCGATCTCTATGGCTACACCTTC | CASSSGGDLYGYTF
TRBJ1-1 | TRBV2 | . | . | TGTGCCAGCAGTGATAGAGGCGAGTCTGAAGCTTTCTTT | CASSDRGESEAFF
TRBJ1-2 | TRBV18 | . | . | TGTGCCAGCTCACCAGAGTTTAGGAGGGGAGGTGAATATGGCTACACCTTC | CASSPEFRRGGEYGYTF
TRBJ1-1 | TRBV18 | . | few | TGTGCCAGCTCACCGGGGGGTGAAGCTTTCTTT | CASSPGGEAFF
TRBJ1-5 | TRBV6-5 | TRBD1 | . | TGTGCCAGCAGTCCCGGGACAGGGGGCAATCAGCCCCAGCATTTT | CASSPGTGGNQPQHF
TRBJ2-7 | TRBV10-2 | TRBD2 | . | TGCGCCAGCAGTGCTAGCGGGAGCTCCTACGAGCAGTACTTC | CASSASGSSYEQYF
TRBJ1-6 | TRBV6-6 | . | . | TGTGCCAGCATCGACCCCGAGGCGGGGCTCCGATCACCCCTCCACTTT | CASIDPEAGLRSPLHF
TRBJ2-7 | TRBV5-1 | . | . | TGCGCCAGCAGCTTGGAGGCGGGGGCCGAATACGAGCAGTACTTC | CASSLEAGAEYEQYF
TRBJ1-2 | TRBV6-4 | TRBD1 | once | TGTGCCAGCAGTGACCAGGACAGGGGGATCTATGGCTACACCTTC | CASSDQDRGIYGYTF
TRBJ2-7 | TRBV6-5 | . | . | TGTGCCAGCAGTCGCTACAGGGAAGCGCAGTACTTC | CASSRYREAQYF
TRBJ1-6 | TRBV27 | TRBD1 | . | TGTGCCAGCAGTCCCTTAGGGACAGGGAGAGTTGGAGGACCCCTCCACTTT | CASSPLGTGRVGGPLHF
TRBJ2-2 | TRBV11-2 | TRBD2 | . | TGTGCCAGCAGCTTAGTAGCGGGAGTTTTCCGAGCTTCCGGGGAGCTGTTTTTT | CASSLVAGVFRASGELFF
TRBJ2-1 | TRBV10-2 | TRBD2 | . | TGCGCCAGCGGGGGAGCGGGAGGGCCTGTGGGGAATGAGCAGTTCTTC | CASGGAGGPVGNEQFF
TRBJ1-1 | TRBV15 | . | . | TGTGCCACCAGCAGAGACGGGGTCGACGAAGCTTTCTTT | CATSRDGVDEAFF
TRBJ2-1 | TRBV30 | TRBD2 | . | TGTGCCTGTTATCGGGGGACTAGTACCTACAATGAGCAGTTCTTC | CACYRGTSTYNEQFF
TRBJ2-7 | TRBV6-1 | . | . | TGTGCCAGCAGTGAAGTCGGTGGAGGGATCAGCTCCTACGAGCAGTACTTC | CASSEVGGGISSYEQYF
TRBJ2-1 | TRBV5-1 | . | . | TGCGCCAGCAGCTCTCAGGGGTCCTACAATGAGCAGTTCTTC | CASSSQGSYNEQFF
TRBJ1-1 | TRBV6-4 | . | . | TGTGCCAGCAAGGACAGGAACACTGAAGCTTTCTTT | CASKDRNTEAFF
TRBJ1-2 | TRBV5-5 | . | . | TGTGCCAGCAGCTACGCAGGGATAGGCGATGGCTACACCTTC | CASSYAGIGDGYTF
TRBJ1-1 | TRBV6-1 | TRBD1 | . | TGTGCCAGCAGTGAATTTGGACAGGGGAGAAGCACTGAAGCTTTCTTT | CASSEFGQGRSTEAFF
TRBJ1-1 | TRBV4-1 | TRBD1 | . | TGCGCCAGCAGCGTCGGGCAGGGGGCGACTGAAGCTTTCTTT | CASSVGQGATEAFF
TRBJ1-1 | TRBV25-1 | TRBD1 | . | TGTGCCAGCAGTGAAAGGGGGCTTAGCACTGAAGCTTTCTTT | CASSERGLSTEAFF
TRBJ1-1 | TRBV5-4 | TRBD1 | . | TGTGCCAGCAGCTTCGGACAGGTGAACACTGAAGCTTTCTTT | CASSFGQVNTEAFF
TRBJ1-2 | TRBV5-6 | . | . | TGTGCCAGCAGCTTGTTTATGGGAGGAAATATCTATGGCTACACCTTC | CASSLFMGGNIYGYTF
TRBJ1-4 | TRBV11-2 | TRBD1 | . | TGTGCCAGCAGCTTACGCCAGGGGGCCCCTGAAAAACTGTTTTTT | CASSLRQGAPEKLFF
TRBJ2-1 | TRBV20-1 | . | . | TGCAGTGCTGCTAGCAATGAGCAGTTCTTC | CSAASNEQFF
TRBJ2-1 | TRBV19 | . | . | TGTGCCAGTAGTATTGCACTAGTTGGGCTCCGTGAGCAGTTCTTC | CASSIALVGLREQFF
TRBJ1-6 | TRBV2 | . | . | TGTGCCAGCAGTGAAAGGGCGGGAGTTGGTAATTCACCCCTCCACTTT | CASSERAGVGNSPLHF
TRBJ1-5 | TRBV28 | TRBD1 | . | TGTGCCAGCAGTCGGACAGGGGATAGCAATCAGCCCCAGCATTTT | CASSRTGDSNQPQHF
TRBJ1-4 | TRBV7-8 | . | . | TGTGCCAGCAGCTTAGGGCAGGGCTATGAAAAACTGTTTTTT | CASSLGQGYEKLFF
TRBJ1-2 | TRBV2 | . | once | TGTGCCAGCAGTGTACGGGGGGATGGCTACACCTTC | CASSVRGDGYTF
TRBJ1-5 | TRBV18 | TRBD1 | . | TGTGCCAGCTCCATGGGGACAGGGAATGATCAGCCCCAGCATTTT | CASSMGTGNDQPQHF
TRBJ2-7 | TRBV5-1 | . | . | TGCGCCAGCTCCCCGGGAGAGGATCTCTACGAGCAGTACTTC | CASSPGEDLYEQYF
TRBJ2-3 | TRBV9 | TRBD2 | . | TGTGCCAGCAGCGCGGGACTAGCGGGGGCTTATTTT | CASSAGLAGAYF